Described below is a single T cell receptor beta chain sequence and its context. A much larger clonotype is one base distant, so this may be a read error. At a deep level, the assay was run. When replicate PCRs were run on sorted subsets, they used about 220 ng DNA, around 33,000 T cell genomes. Clones were read by immunoSEQ multiplex PCR, and TCRdb kept only the in-frame ones, dropping some. The table includes over a million clones, about 80% detected once. V lost 7 bases to trimming and J lost 12 bases; unmatched junction nucleotides: 17. CDR1 and CDR2 (germline): SNHLY, FYNNEI. The CDR3 loop spans 15 amino acids. This record comes from a study of shared clonotypes between healthy human individuals. Looking at the study overall: Donors were a couple of women and a few men aged 18 to 49.

The sequenced sample was memory CD4+ T cells from PBMCs. Subset defined: CD45RA-negative fraction. The receptor comes from a young man in good health. Some clones in this sample may be carry-over from other donors' samples. The chain couples TRBV2 to TRBJ1-2, with 10 bases matching TRBD1. DNA for the CDR3: TGTGCCAGCAATCAGATCGGGACAGGGGTTGTTGGTAACACCTTC. Encoded protein: CASNQIGTGVVGNTF.